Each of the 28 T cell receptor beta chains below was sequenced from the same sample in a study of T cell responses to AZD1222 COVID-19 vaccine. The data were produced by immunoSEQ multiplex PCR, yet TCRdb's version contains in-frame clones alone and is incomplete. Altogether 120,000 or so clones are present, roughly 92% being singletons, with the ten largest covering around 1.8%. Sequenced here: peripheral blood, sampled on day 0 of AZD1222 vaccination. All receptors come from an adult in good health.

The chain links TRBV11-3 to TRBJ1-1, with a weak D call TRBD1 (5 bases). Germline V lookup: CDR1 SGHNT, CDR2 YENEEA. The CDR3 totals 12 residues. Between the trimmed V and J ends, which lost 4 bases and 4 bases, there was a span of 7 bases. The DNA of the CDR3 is TGTGCCAGCAGCTGGGGGGGCACTGAAGCTTTCTTT. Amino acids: CASSWGGTEAFF.

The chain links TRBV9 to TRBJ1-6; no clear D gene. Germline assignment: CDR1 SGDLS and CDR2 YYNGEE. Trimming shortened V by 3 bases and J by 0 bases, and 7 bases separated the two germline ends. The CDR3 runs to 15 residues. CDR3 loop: CASSGGVSYNSPLHF. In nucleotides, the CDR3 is TGTGCCAGCAGCGGAGGCGTCTCCTATAATTCACCCCTCCACTTT.

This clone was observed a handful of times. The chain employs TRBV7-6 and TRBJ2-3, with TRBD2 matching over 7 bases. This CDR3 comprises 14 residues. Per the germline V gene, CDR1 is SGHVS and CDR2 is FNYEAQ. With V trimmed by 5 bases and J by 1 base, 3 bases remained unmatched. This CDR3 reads CASSLRGGTDTQYF. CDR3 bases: TGTGCCAGCAGCCTACGGGGGGGCACAGATACGCAGTATTTT.

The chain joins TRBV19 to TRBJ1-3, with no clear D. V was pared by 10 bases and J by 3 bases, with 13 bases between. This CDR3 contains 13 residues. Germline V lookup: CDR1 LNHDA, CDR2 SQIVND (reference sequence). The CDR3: CATPEDGGNTIYF. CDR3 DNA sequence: TGTGCCACCCCCGAGGACGGTGGAAACACCATATATTTT. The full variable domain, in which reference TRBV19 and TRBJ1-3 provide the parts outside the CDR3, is DGGITQSPKYLFRKEGQNVTLSCEQNLNHDAMYWYRQDPGQGLRLIYYSQIVNDFQKGDIAEGYSVSREKKESFPLTVTSAQKNPTAFYLCATPEDGGNTIYFGEGSWLTVV.

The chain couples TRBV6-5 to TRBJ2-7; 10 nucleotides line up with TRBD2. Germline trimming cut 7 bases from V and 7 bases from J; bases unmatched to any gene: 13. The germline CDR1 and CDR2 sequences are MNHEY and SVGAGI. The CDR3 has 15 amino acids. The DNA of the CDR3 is TGTGCCAGCAAGCAGGGCCTAGCGGGAGTGGGTGAGCAGTACGTC. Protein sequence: CASKQGLAGVGEQYV.

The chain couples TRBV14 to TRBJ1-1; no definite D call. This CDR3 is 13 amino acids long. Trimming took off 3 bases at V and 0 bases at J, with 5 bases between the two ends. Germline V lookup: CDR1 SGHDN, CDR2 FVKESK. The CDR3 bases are TGTGCCAGCAGCCAGACATTGAACACTGAAGCTTTCTTT. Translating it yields CASSQTLNTEAFF. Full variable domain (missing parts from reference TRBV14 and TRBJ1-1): EAGVTQFPSHSVIEKGQTVTLRCDPISGHDNLYWYRRVMGKEIKFLLHFVKESKQDESGMPNNRFLAERTGGTYSTLKVQPAELEDSGVYFCASSQTLNTEAFFGQGTRLTVV.

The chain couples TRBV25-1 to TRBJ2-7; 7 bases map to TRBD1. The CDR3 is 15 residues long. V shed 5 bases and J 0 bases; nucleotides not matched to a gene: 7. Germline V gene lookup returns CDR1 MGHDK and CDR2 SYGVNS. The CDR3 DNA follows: TGTGCCAGCAGTTCGGCGAACAGGGGCTCCTACGAGCAGTACGTC. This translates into CASSSANRGSYEQYV.

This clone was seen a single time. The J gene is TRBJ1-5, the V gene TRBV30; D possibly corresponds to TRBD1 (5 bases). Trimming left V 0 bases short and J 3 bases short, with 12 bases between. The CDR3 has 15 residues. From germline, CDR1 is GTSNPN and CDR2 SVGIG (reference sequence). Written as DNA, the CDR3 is TGTGCCTGGAGTGTACGGGGGGATTACAATCAGCCCCAGCATTTT. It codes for CAWSVRGDYNQPQHF.

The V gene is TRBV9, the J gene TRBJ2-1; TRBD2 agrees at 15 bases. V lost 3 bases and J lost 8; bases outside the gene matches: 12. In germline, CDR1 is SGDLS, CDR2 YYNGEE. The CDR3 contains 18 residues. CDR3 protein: CASSGTKRTSGGAHEQFF. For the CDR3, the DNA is TGTGCCAGCAGCGGGACGAAGAGGACTAGCGGGGGGGCCCATGAGCAGTTCTTC.

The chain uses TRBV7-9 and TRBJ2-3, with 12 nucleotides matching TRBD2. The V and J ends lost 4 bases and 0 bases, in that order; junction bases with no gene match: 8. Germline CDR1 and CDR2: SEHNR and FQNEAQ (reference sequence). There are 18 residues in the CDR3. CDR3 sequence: CASSSIWTSGVSTDTQYF. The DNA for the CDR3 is TGTGCCAGCAGCTCCATCTGGACTAGCGGGGTTAGCACAGATACGCAGTATTTT.

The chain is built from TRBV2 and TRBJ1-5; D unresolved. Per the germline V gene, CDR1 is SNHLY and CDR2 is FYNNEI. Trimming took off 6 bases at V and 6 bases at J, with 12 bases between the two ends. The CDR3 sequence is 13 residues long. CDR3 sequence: CASRAVGPQPQHF. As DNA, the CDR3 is TGTGCCAGCAGGGCAGTAGGGCCTCAGCCCCAGCATTTT.

CDR3 region: CASSRTGPSDGYTF. The CDR3 DNA is TGTGCCAGCAGTCGGACAGGACCGTCGGATGGCTACACCTTC. V and J are TRBV2 and TRBJ1-2; 7 bases align to TRBD1. Germline V gene data show CDR1 as SNHLY and CDR2 as FYNNEI. V shed 5 bases, J shed 6 bases, and the junction held 9 bases outside the gene matches. CDR3 length equals 14 residues.

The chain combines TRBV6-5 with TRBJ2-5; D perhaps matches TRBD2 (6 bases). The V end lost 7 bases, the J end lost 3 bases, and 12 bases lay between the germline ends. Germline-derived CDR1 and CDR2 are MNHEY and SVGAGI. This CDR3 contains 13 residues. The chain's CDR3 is CASKKWGEETQYF. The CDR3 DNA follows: TGTGCCAGCAAAAAGTGGGGGGAAGAGACCCAGTACTTC.

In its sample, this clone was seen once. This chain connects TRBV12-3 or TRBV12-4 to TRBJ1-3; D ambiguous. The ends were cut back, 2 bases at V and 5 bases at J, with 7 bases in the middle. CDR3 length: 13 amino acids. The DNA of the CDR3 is TGTGCCAGCAGTTTATCGGTGAGAAACACCATATATTTT. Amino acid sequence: CASSLSVRNTIYF.

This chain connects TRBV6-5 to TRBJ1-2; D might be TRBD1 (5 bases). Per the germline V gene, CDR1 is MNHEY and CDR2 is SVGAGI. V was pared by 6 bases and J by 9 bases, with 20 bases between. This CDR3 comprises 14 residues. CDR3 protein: CASSLDGGEVSYTF. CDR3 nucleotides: TGTGCCAGCAGCCTGGATGGGGGGGAAGTTAGCTACACCTTC.

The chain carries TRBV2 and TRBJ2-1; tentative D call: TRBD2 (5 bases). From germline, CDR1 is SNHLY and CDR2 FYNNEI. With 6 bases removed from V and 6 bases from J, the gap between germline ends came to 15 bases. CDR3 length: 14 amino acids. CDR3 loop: CASRSRALANEQFF. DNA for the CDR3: TGTGCCAGCAGGTCCCGGGCCCTAGCCAATGAGCAGTTCTTC.

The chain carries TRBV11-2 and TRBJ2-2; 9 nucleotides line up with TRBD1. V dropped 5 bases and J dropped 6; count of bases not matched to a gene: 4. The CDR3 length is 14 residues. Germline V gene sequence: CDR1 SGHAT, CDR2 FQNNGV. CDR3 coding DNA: TGTGCCAGCAGCCGGGACAGGGACGCCGGGGAGCTGTTTTTT. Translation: CASSRDRDAGELFF.

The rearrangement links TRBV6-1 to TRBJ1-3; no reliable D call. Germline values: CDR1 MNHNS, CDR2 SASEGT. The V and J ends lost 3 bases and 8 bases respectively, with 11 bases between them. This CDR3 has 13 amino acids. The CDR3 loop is CASSETLSDTIYF. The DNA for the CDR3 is TGTGCCAGCAGTGAGACTCTGAGCGACACCATATATTTT.

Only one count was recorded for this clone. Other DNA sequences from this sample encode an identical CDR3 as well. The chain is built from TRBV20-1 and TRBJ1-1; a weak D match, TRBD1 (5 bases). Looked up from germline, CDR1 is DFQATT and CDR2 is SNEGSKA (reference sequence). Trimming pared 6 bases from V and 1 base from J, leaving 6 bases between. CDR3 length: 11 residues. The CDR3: CSAGRNTEAFF. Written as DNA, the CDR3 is TGCAGTGCGGGGCGGAACACTGAAGCTTTCTTT.

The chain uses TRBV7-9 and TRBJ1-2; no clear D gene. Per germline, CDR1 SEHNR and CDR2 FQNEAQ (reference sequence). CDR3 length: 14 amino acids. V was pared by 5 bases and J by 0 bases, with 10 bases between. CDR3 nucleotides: TGTGCCAGCAGCGCATGGTCCACTAACTATGGCTACACCTTC. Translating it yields CASSAWSTNYGYTF.

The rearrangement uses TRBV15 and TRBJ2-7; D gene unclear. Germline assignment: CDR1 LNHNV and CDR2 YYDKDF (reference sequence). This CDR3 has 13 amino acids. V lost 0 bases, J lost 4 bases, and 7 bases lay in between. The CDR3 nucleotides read TGTGCCACCAGCAGAGACCTGGTTTACGAGCAGTACGTC. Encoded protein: CATSRDLVYEQYV.

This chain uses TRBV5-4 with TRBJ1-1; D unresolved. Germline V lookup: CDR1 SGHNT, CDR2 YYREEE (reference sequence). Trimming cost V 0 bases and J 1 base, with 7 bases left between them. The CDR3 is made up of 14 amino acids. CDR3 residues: CASSLEGSNTEAFF. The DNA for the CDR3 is TGTGCCAGCAGCTTGGAGGGATCGAACACTGAAGCTTTCTTT.

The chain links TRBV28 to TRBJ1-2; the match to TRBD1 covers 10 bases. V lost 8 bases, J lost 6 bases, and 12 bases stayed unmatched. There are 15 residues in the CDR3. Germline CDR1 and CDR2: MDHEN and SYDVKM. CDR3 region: CASSRPRTGGNGYTF. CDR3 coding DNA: TGTGCCAGCTCGAGGCCGAGGACAGGGGGAAATGGCTACACCTTC.

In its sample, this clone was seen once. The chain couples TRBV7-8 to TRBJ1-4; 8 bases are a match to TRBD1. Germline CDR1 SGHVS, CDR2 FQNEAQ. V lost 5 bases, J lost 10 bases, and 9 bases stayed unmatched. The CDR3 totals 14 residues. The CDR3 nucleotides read TGTGCCAGCAGCCAGACCAGGGGGCGAGGAAAACTGTTTTTT. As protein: CASSQTRGRGKLFF.

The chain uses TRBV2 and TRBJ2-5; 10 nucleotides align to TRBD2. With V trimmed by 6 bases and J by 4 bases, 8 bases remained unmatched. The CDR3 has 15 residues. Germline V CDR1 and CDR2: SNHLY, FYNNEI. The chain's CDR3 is CASSQLAGVRETQYF. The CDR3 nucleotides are TGTGCCAGCAGCCAGCTAGCGGGAGTACGAGAGACCCAGTACTTC.

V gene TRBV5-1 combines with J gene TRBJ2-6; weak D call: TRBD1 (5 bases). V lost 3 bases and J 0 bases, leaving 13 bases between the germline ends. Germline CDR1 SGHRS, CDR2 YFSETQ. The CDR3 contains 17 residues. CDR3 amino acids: CASSSQPTASGANVLTF. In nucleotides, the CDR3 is TGCGCCAGCAGCTCCCAACCGACAGCCTCTGGGGCCAACGTCCTGACTTTC.

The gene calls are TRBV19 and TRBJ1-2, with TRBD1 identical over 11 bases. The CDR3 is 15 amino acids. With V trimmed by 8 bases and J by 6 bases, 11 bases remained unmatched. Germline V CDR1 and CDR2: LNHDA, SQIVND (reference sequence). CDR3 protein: CASFYPGQGDHGYTF. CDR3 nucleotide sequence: TGTGCCAGTTTCTATCCGGGACAGGGGGATCATGGCTACACCTTC.

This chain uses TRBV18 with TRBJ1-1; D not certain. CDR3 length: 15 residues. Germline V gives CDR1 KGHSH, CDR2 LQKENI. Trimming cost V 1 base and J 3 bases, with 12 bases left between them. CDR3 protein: CASSPRNGKDTEAFF. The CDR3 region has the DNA TGTGCCAGCTCACCACGAAATGGTAAGGACACTGAAGCTTTCTTT.